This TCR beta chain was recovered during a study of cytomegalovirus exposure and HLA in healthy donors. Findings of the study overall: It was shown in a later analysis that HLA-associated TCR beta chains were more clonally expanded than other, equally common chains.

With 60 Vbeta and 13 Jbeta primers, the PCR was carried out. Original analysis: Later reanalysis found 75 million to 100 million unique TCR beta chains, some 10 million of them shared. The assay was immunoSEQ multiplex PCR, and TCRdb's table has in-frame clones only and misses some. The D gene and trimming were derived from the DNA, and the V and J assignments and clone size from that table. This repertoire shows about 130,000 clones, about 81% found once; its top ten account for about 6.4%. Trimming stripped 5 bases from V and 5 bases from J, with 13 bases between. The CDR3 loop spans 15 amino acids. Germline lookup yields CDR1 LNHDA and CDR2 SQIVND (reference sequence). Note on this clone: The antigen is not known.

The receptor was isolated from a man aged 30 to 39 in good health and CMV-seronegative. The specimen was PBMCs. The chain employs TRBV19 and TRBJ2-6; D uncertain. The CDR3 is CASSATGLRANVLTF. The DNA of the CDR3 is TGTGCCAGTAGTGCCACCGGTCTAAGGGCCAACGTCCTGACTTTC.